This TCR beta chain was identified in a study of early T cells in non-severe SARS-CoV-2 infection. The wider study: Chains from this unsorted whole-blood bulk RNA could not be paired. Whole-study results and caveats: VDJdb matching skewed toward anti-spike CD8 responses, missing private and CD4 specificities.

This clonotype has ten or more counts. Its cognate antigen is unknown. The TCR library protocol was used to attach unique molecular identifiers. These identifiers were attached to individual cDNA molecules. Using its own MiXCR run on the 5' RACE reads, TCRdb lists one record per CDR3 protein. The sample shows 45,000 to 55,000 distinct CDR3 sequences, roughly 11% of them seen only once. The V and J ends lost 3 bases and 2 bases respectively, with 10 bases between them. The CDR3 runs 15 residues. The receptor comes from an adult who was a healthcare worker with PCR-confirmed SARS-CoV-2 infection or an uninfected control (not recorded which). Sequencing was done on a sample of whole blood. The gene calls are TRBV12-3 or TRBV12-4 and TRBJ2-2; D gene ambiguous. CDR3 region: CASSLNGVNTGELFF. For the CDR3, the DNA is TGTGCCAGCAGTTTGAACGGAGTTAACACCGGGGAGCTGTTTTTT.